Presented here are 10 T cell receptor beta chains from one specimen sequenced in a study of OX40 agonist ivuxolimab in advanced cancers. The protocol was immunoSEQ multiplex PCR, while the TCRdb copy is restricted to in-frame clones and leaves out a portion. The data show 72,000 or so clones, with roughly 80% seen just once and about 5% held by the top ten. The sequencing used CD4+ or CD8+ T cells sorted from blood, collected in a trial of the OX40 agonist ivuxolimab. Receptor source: an adult with an advanced solid tumor such as melanoma, head and neck, liver or kidney cancer.

The chain is built from TRBV14 and TRBJ1-1; D uncertain. This CDR3 comprises 12 residues. The V end was cut by 4 bases, the J end by 6 bases, with 9 bases between. The V gene's germline CDR1 is SGHDN and CDR2 FVKESK. The CDR3 loop reads CASSPRVAEAFF. CDR3 sequence (DNA): TGTGCCAGCAGCCCCCGGGTGGCTGAAGCTTTCTTT. The variable domain in full, with the rest retrieved from reference TRBV14 and TRBJ1-1, is EAGVTQFPSHSVIEKGQTVTLRCDPISGHDNLYWYRRVMGKEIKFLLHFVKESKQDESGMPNNRFLAERTGGTYSTLKVQPAELEDSGVYFCASSPRVAEAFFGQGTRLTVV.

The V call is TRBV29-1, the J call TRBJ2-5, with D maybe TRBD1 (7 bases). Germline CDR1 SQVTM, CDR2 ANQGSEA. The CDR3 has 15 amino acids. Between the trimmed V and J ends, which lost 7 bases and 5 bases, there was a span of 23 bases. The CDR3 DNA reads TGCAGCGCCAAAAACGAGGAGGGGGCCGGTGAGACCCAGTACTTC. This codes for CSAKNEEGAGETQYF.

The rearrangement uses TRBV12-5 and TRBJ2-7; no clear D gene. The V gene lost 6 bases and the J gene lost 3 bases, with 15 bases spanning the gap. Germline V gene data show CDR1 as LGHNT and CDR2 as FRNRAP. CDR3 length equals 14 residues. The CDR3 sequence is CASGLGSQSYEQYF. The DNA of the CDR3 is TGTGCTAGTGGCCTGGGATCTCAAAGCTACGAGCAGTACTTC. The variable domain in full, with the rest retrieved from reference TRBV12-5 and TRBJ2-7, is DARVTQTPRHKVTEMGQEVTMRCQPILGHNTVFWYRQTMMQGLELLAYFRNRAPLDDSGMPKDRFSAEMPDATLATLKIQPSEPRDSAVYFCASGLGSQSYEQYFGPGTRLTVT.

The V gene is TRBV18, the J gene TRBJ1-3, with 7 bases that match TRBD1. The germline V gene encodes CDR1 KGHSH and CDR2 LQKENI. V lost 6 bases to trimming and J lost 0 bases; unmatched junction nucleotides: 5. This CDR3 has 15 residues. The CDR3 reads CASSAGQNSGNTIYF. In DNA, the CDR3 is TGTGCCAGCTCCGCGGGACAGAACTCTGGAAACACCATATATTTT.

The chain's CDR3 is CASSFGTSGEGTDTQYF. The CDR3 nucleotides are TGTGCCAGCAGCTTTGGGACTAGCGGGGAAGGTACAGATACGCAGTATTTT. The J gene is TRBJ2-3, the V gene TRBV5-4; TRBD2 agrees at 13 bases. This CDR3 contains 17 residues. Germline V gene data show CDR1 as SGHNT and CDR2 as YYREEE (reference sequence). V was clipped by 2 bases and J by 3 bases; unmatched bases: 6.

In its sample, this clone was seen a few times. The chain links TRBV2 to TRBJ2-5; no reliable D call. Germline V gene data show CDR1 as SNHLY and CDR2 as FYNNEI. The CDR3 runs 13 residues. The V gene lost 6 bases and the J gene lost 1 base, with 9 bases spanning the gap. CDR3 in amino acids: CASSQSSQETQYF. DNA for the CDR3: TGTGCCAGCAGCCAATCTAGCCAAGAGACCCAGTACTTC.

The chain couples TRBV11-1 to TRBJ1-4, with D hard to call. The germline CDR1 and CDR2 sequences are SGHAT and FQDESV (reference sequence). The length of the CDR3 is 15 residues. Trimming cost V 5 bases and J 3 bases, with 13 bases left between them. CDR3 amino acids: CASSIGGPANEKLFF. The CDR3 DNA is TGTGCCAGCAGCATCGGAGGTCCAGCTAATGAAAAACTGTTTTTT.

This clone was seen only a few times. This rearrangement joins TRBV19 to TRBJ1-1, with D unresolved. CDR3 length equals 11 residues. The V and J ends lost 7 bases and 1 base respectively, with 4 bases between them. Germline assignment: CDR1 LNHDA and CDR2 SQIVND (reference sequence). The CDR3 region has the DNA TGTGCCAGTAAGAGGAACACTGAAGCTTTCTTT. Encoded protein: CASKRNTEAFF.

This chain joins TRBV7-8 and TRBJ1-1; D is ambiguous. The CDR3 covers 12 residues. The germline CDR1 and CDR2 sequences are SGHVS and FQNEAQ. The ends were cut back, 3 bases at V and 2 bases at J, with 4 bases in the middle. The DNA for the CDR3 is TGTGCCAGCAGCTTCTATAACACTGAAGCTTTCTTT. Translating it yields CASSFYNTEAFF. Drawing the rest from reference TRBV7-8 and TRBJ1-1, the complete variable domain is GAGVSQSPRYKVAKRGQDVALRCDPISGHVSLFWYQQALGQGPEFLTYFQNEAQLDKSGLPSDRFFAERPEGSVSTLKIQRTQQEDSAVYLCASSFYNTEAFFGQGTRLTVV.

V gene TRBV2 combines with J gene TRBJ2-1, with D tentatively TRBD1 (6 bases). The germline V gene encodes CDR1 SNHLY and CDR2 FYNNEI. Between the trimmed V and J ends, which lost 9 bases and 1 base, there was a span of 13 bases. CDR3 size: 14 residues. In nucleotides, the CDR3 is TGTGCCAGTCAACAGGGTCTATCCTACAATGAGCAGTTCTTC. Translation: CASQQGLSYNEQFF.